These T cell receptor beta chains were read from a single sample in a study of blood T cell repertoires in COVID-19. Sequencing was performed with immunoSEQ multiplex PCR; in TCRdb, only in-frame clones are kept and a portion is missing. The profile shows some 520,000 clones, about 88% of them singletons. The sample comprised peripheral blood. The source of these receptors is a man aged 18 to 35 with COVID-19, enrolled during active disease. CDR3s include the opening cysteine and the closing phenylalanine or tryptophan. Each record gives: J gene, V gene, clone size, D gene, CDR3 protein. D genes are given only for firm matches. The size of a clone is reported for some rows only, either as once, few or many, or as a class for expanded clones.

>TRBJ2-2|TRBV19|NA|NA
CASSIDQPIGTGELFF
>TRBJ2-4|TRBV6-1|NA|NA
CASNDHIWTLSIAKNIQYF
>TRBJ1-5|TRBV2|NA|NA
CASSVEGGNQPQHF
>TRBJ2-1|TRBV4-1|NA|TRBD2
CASSQGPWGGSSYNEQFF
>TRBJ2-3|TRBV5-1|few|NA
CASSVPGVNTDTQYF
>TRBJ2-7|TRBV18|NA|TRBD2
CASSLQRASGSYEQYF
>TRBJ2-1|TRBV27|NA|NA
CASSPDQPGPPGDNEQFF
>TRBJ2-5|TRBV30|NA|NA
CAWKSQVNLLTQYF
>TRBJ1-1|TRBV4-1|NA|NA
CASSQRDGVYTEAFF
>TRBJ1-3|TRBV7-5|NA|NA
CVRSLPSGQGASGNTIYF
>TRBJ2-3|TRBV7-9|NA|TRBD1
CASSSTEGAGDTQYF
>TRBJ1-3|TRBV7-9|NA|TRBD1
CASSTGGYGNTIYF
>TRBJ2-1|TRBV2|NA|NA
CASSITENEQFF
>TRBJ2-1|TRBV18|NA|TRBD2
CASSPGLQSGDEQFF
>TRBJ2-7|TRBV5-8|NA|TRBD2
CASSKRLAGRDEQYF
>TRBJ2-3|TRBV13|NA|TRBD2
CASQNRLATTDTQYF
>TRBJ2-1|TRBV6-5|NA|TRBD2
CASSSTSGIYNEQFF
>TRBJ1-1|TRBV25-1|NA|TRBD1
CASSDRGPANTEAFF
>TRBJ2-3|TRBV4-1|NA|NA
CASSQDAGTADTQYF
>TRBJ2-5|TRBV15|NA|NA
CATSRERRAEETQYF
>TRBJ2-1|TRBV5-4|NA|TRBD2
CASSLITSGTYNEQFF
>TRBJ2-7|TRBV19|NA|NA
CASRTTHRDTAQYF
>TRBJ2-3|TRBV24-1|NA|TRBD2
CATSDLGTSGLDTQYF
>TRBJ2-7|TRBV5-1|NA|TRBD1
CASSWAGTGEEQYF
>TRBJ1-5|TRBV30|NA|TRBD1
CAWSNGQGVGGQHF
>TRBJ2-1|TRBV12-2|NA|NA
CASRLNRRLVFDEQFF
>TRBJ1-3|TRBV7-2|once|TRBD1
CASSYSQGRGNTIYF
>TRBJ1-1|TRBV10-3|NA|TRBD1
CAISEGTGRPMNTEAFF
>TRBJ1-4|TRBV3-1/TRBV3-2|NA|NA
CASRQEEKLFF
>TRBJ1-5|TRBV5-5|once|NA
CASSPGQTSNQPQHF
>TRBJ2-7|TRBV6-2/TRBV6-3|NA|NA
CASSVQEQGYDEQYF
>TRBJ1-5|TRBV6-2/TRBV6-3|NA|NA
CASSYGGVNQPQHF
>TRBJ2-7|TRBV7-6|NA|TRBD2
CASSSRPTSGRAYEQYF
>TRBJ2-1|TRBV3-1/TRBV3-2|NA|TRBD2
CASSPALAGEGDEQFF
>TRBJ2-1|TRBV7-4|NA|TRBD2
CASSLVGGSHNNEQFF
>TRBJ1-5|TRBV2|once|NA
CASSENLSSQPQHF
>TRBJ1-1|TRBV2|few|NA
CASSVQGSNTEAFF
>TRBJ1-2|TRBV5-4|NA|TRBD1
CASSLLGGKYGYTF
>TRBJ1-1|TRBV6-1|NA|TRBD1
CASSEPRTGFNTEAFF
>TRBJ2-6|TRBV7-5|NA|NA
CVRSPRRQESSGANVLTF
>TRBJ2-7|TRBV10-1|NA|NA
CASSPGAYEQYF
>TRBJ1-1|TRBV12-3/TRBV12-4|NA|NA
CASSLVQDTEAFF
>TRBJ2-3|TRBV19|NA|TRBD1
CASSIETGPTDTQYF
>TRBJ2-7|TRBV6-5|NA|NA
CASSPPGTRNYEQYF
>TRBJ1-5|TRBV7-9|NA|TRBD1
CASSPAGGPNQPQHF
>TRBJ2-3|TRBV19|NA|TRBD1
CASSRGDRGTQYF
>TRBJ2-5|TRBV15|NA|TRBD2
CATSRRTSGLGETQYF
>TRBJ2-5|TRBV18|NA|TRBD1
CASSPPTGRIGTQYF
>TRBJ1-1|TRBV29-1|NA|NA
CSVGQDTEAFF
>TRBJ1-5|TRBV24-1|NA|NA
CATSAQASNQPQHF
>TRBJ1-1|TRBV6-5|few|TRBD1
CASSYSGQLTEAFF
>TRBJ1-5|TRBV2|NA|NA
CASKWEGNQPQHF
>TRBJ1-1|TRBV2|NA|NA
CASSLGGNTEAFF
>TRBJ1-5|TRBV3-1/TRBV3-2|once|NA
CASSQGGPYSNQPQHF
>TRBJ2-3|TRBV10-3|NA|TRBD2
CAIKGLAGGDTQYF
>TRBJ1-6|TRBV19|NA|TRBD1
CASSIDRTGVGSPLHF
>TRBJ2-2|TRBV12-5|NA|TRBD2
CASGLPIAGLYTGELFF
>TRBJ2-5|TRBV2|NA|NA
CASSGTRQETQYF